These 23 T cell receptor beta chains originate from one sample sequenced in a study of T cell changes during pregnancy in multiple sclerosis. The repertoire was sequenced with immunoSEQ multiplex PCR; TCRdb's copy has only in-frame clones and lacks some. The data show over 25,000 clones, 91% seen once. The specimen comprised CD8+ T cells from peripheral blood mononuclear cells, sampled in the second trimester of pregnancy. These receptors were collected from a female donor in good health, enrolled as a control in a pregnancy study.

For the CDR3, the DNA is TGTGCCAGCAGTCCCCGCGGGGATACGGGCTATGGCTACACCTTC. This codes for CASSPRGDTGYGYTF. The gene calls are TRBV14 and TRBJ1-2, with no clear D. From germline, CDR1 is SGHDN and CDR2 FVKESK. Trimming took off 6 bases at V and 4 bases at J, with 18 bases between the two ends. The CDR3 totals 15 residues.

The J gene is TRBJ2-1, the V gene TRBV5-5; the D gene is possibly TRBD2 (6 bases). The CDR3 covers 14 residues. Trimming shortened V by 5 bases and J by 6 bases, and 15 bases separated the two germline ends. Germline values: CDR1 SGHKS, CDR2 YYEKEE (reference sequence). CDR3 nucleotide sequence: TGTGCCAGCAGACCCCCGGCGGGACCCAATGAGCAGTTCTTC. This sequence encodes CASRPPAGPNEQFF. Using reference TRBV5-5 and TRBJ2-1 for the parts outside the CDR3, the full variable domain is DAGVTQSPTHLIKTRGQQVTLRCSPISGHKSVSWYQQVLGQGPQFIFQYYEKEERGRGNFPDRFSARQFPNYSSELNVNALLLGDSALYLCASRPPAGPNEQFFGPGTRLTVL.

This chain uses TRBV27 with TRBJ1-1; 11 nucleotides match TRBD1. V lost 6 bases to trimming and J lost 0 bases; unmatched junction nucleotides: 12. Germline V gives CDR1 MNHEY, CDR2 SMNVEV (reference sequence). This CDR3 region has 18 residues. CDR3 residues: CASSQRGWTGGLNTEAFF. In DNA, the CDR3 is TGTGCCAGCAGCCAAAGGGGATGGACAGGGGGCTTGAACACTGAAGCTTTCTTT.

The rearrangement uses TRBV2 and TRBJ1-5, with TRBD1 identical over 9 bases. CDR3 size: 15 residues. V lost 4 bases to trimming and J lost 7 bases; unmatched junction nucleotides: 8. Germline CDR1 SNHLY, CDR2 FYNNEI. The CDR3 DNA reads as TGTGCCAGCAGTGGGGGGACAGGGTTGGGGCAGCCCCAGCATTTT. Its translation: CASSGGTGLGQPQHF.

J is TRBJ1-1 and V is TRBV27, with D perhaps matching TRBD1 (6 bases). V lost 2 bases, J lost 0 bases, and 10 bases lay in between. Germline V gives CDR1 MNHEY, CDR2 SMNVEV (reference sequence). The length of the CDR3 is 15 residues. CDR3 in amino acids: CASSLVRTVNTEAFF. The CDR3 nucleotides are TGTGCCAGCAGTTTAGTTCGGACAGTGAACACTGAAGCTTTCTTT.

This clone appeared once. The chain is built from TRBV7-9 and TRBJ2-7; a possible D gene is TRBD2 (5 bases). This CDR3 has 14 amino acids. The germline V and J ends were trimmed by 5 bases and 4 bases, with 15 bases remaining between them. In germline, CDR1 is SEHNR, CDR2 FQNEAQ (reference sequence). For the CDR3, the DNA is TGTGCCAGCAGCCAGGACCCAGAGGGTTACGAGCAGTACTTC. This translates into CASSQDPEGYEQYF.

The chain joins TRBV5-6 to TRBJ1-2, with TRBD1 as a possible D gene (5 bases). The CDR3 sequence is 16 residues long. Germline V CDR1 and CDR2: SGHDT, YYEEEE. Trimming took 4 bases from V and 7 from J, leaving 23 bases between them. For the CDR3, the DNA is TGTGCCAGCAGCCCGACGCGGGACGCAGGCCGGGTTGGCTACACCTTC. Translated: CASSPTRDAGRVGYTF.

Written as DNA, the CDR3 is TGTGCCAGCAGCCCGTACCAAGAGACCCAGTACTTC. It yields the protein CASSPYQETQYF. The chain employs TRBV7-9 and TRBJ2-5; D gene ambiguous. The CDR3 spans 12 residues. The ends were cut back, 5 bases at V and 0 bases at J, with 4 bases in the middle. Germline lookup yields CDR1 SEHNR and CDR2 FQNEAQ (reference sequence).

The chain is built from TRBV4-1 and TRBJ2-2; 9 nucleotides line up with TRBD2. V dropped 0 bases and J dropped 4; count of bases not matched to a gene: 6. The CDR3 consists of 17 residues. CDR1 is MGHRA and CDR2 is YSYEKL in the germline V gene. CDR3 nucleotides: TGCGCCAGCAGCCAAGATCCCCTAGCGGGAATCACCGGGGAGCTGTTTTTT. The encoded protein is CASSQDPLAGITGELFF.

This clone was observed once. The CDR3 coding sequence is TGTGCCAGCAGCTTAGCGTCATCTTCAGGGTTACCTGGAAACACCATATATTTT. Translating it yields CASSLASSSGLPGNTIYF. J is TRBJ1-3 and V is TRBV7-6, with D perhaps matching TRBD1 (5 bases). Germline V gene lookup returns CDR1 SGHVS and CDR2 FNYEAQ. The length of the CDR3 is 18 residues. V was clipped by 0 bases and J by 2 bases, with 17 bases between them.

The V and J genes are TRBV10-2 and TRBJ1-2; D is unresolved. V was cut by 0 bases and J by 2 bases, with 10 bases left in between. The CDR3 is made up of 15 amino acids. CDR1 is WSHSY, CDR2 SAAADI, per germline. CDR3 in amino acids: CASSESRVPNYGYTF. CDR3 in DNA: TGCGCCAGCAGTGAGTCGAGGGTCCCAAACTATGGCTACACCTTC.

The rearrangement joins TRBV11-2 to TRBJ2-7; D gene uncertain. Germline V lookup: CDR1 SGHAT, CDR2 FQNNGV. V was shortened by 0 bases and J by 1 base, with 4 bases between the two germline ends. This CDR3 is 13 amino acids long. In DNA, the CDR3 is TGTGCCAGCAGCTTAGATCAATCCTACGAGCAGTACTTC. Translated, it gives CASSLDQSYEQYF.

This sequence joins TRBV5-1 and TRBJ1-1, with unresolved D. The V gene lost 4 bases and the J gene lost 2 bases, with 21 bases spanning the gap. Germline V lookup: CDR1 SGHRS, CDR2 YFSETQ. This CDR3 has 17 amino acids. The CDR3 nucleotides read TGCGCCAGCAGCCCCTGGACCGGCTCCGGAGGCAACACTGAAGCTTTCTTT. Translated: CASSPWTGSGGNTEAFF.

The sample holds one count of this clone. This chain joins TRBV30 and TRBJ1-3; TRBD1 matches 9 bases. Germline V gene data show CDR1 as GTSNPN and CDR2 as SVGIG (reference sequence). Trimming took 1 base from V and 6 from J; bases not matched to a gene: 4. The CDR3 has 14 residues. CDR3 amino acids: CAWSAGQGANTIYF. CDR3 DNA sequence: TGTGCCTGGAGTGCGGGACAGGGAGCAAACACCATATATTTT.

The V gene is TRBV5-6, the J gene TRBJ2-1, with a possible D match to TRBD2 (5 bases). Trimming pared 6 bases from V and 0 bases from J, leaving 10 bases between. Germline CDR1 reads SGHDT; CDR2 reads YYEEEE. There are 14 residues in the CDR3. The DNA for the CDR3 is TGTGCCAGCAAAGTAGGGAGCTCCTACAATGAGCAGTTCTTC. It is translated as CASKVGSSYNEQFF. The full variable domain, its missing parts supplied by reference TRBV5-6 and TRBJ2-1, is DAGVTQSPTHLIKTRGQQVTLRCSPKSGHDTVSWYQQALGQGPQFIFQYYEEEERQRGNFPDRFSGHQFPNYSSELNVNALLLGDSALYLCASKVGSSYNEQFFGPGTRLTVL.

The chain combines TRBV7-2 with TRBJ2-5; tentatively, D is TRBD1 (5 bases). Germline CDR1 is SGHTA and CDR2 is FQGNSA. This CDR3 has 13 amino acids. Between the trimmed V and J ends, which lost 4 bases and 4 bases, there was a span of 10 bases. CDR3 protein: CASSSGPTETQYF. The DNA of the CDR3 is TGTGCCAGCAGCTCAGGGCCAACAGAGACCCAGTACTTC.

This chain links TRBV9 with TRBJ1-2; D is unresolved. The V gene lost 0 bases and the J gene lost 2 bases, with 17 bases spanning the gap. CDR1 is SGDLS and CDR2 is YYNGEE in the germline V gene. This CDR3 is built from 17 residues. The CDR3 here is CASSVGAALNENYGYTF. CDR3 in DNA: TGTGCCAGCAGCGTAGGGGCAGCCCTAAACGAGAACTATGGCTACACCTTC.

The V gene is TRBV4-2, the J gene TRBJ2-1, with TRBD1 matching over 10 bases. Germline CDR1 LGHNA, CDR2 YNFKEQ. This CDR3 contains 16 residues. After removal of 0 bases from V and 2 bases from J, the junction contained 1 base not matched to a gene. CDR3 region: CASSQDGTGAYNEQFF. The CDR3 nucleotides read TGTGCCAGCAGCCAAGATGGGACAGGGGCCTACAATGAGCAGTTCTTC.

The chain employs TRBV15 and TRBJ2-5; unclear D gene. This CDR3 region has 13 residues. V lost 4 bases, J lost 3 bases, and 9 bases lay in between. Germline V lookup: CDR1 LNHNV, CDR2 YYDKDF (reference sequence). CDR3 in amino acids: CATSNPPEETQYF. For the CDR3, the DNA is TGTGCCACCAGCAATCCACCGGAAGAGACCCAGTACTTC.

The chain has TRBV27 and TRBJ1-4; no clear D. Per the germline V gene, CDR1 is MNHEY and CDR2 is SMNVEV (reference sequence). Trimming removed 5 bases from V and 14 bases from J, with 21 bases in between. This CDR3 region has 14 residues. CDR3 residues: CASSPFGVESWLFF. CDR3 coding DNA: TGTGCCAGCAGTCCATTCGGGGTAGAGTCATGGCTGTTTTTT.

The genes are TRBV6-5 and TRBJ2-7; 8 nucleotides line up with TRBD1. Trimming cost V 2 bases and J 3 bases; bases outside gene matches: 6. The CDR3 contains 15 residues. In germline, CDR1 is MNHEY, CDR2 SVGAGI. CDR3 amino acids: CASSYPGQGYYEQYF. The CDR3 DNA reads as TGTGCCAGCAGTTACCCCGGACAGGGTTACTACGAGCAGTACTTC.

This chain uses TRBV7-9 with TRBJ2-2; 11 nucleotides agree with TRBD1. In germline, CDR1 is SEHNR, CDR2 FQNEAQ (reference sequence). With 5 bases clipped from V and 4 bases from J, the junction kept 6 bases outside the gene matches. The CDR3 is 16 amino acids. This CDR3 reads CASSPGQGAATGELFF. The CDR3 DNA reads TGTGCCAGCAGCCCAGGACAGGGGGCTGCCACCGGGGAGCTGTTTTTT.

The chain is built from TRBV6-6 and TRBJ1-4; weak D call: TRBD1 (6 bases). Trimming left V 2 bases short and J 7 bases short, with 17 bases between. CDR3 length equals 16 residues. Germline assignment: CDR1 MNHNY and CDR2 SVGAGI (reference sequence). The CDR3, as DNA: TGTGCCAGCAGTTACCCCATGGGGGGGGCCTTTGAAAAACTGTTTTTT. This gives the protein CASSYPMGGAFEKLFF.